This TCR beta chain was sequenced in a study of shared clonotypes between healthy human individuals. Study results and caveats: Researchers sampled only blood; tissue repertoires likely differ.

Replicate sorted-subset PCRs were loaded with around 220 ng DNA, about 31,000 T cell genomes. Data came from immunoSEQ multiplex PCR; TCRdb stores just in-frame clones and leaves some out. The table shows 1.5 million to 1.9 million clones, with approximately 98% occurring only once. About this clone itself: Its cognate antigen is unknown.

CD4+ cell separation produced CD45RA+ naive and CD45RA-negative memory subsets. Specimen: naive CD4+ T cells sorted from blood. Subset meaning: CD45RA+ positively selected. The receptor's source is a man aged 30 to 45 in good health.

Here the CDR3 DNA reads TGCGCCAGCAGCTTCAGCGGCGAGCAGTACTTC. It encodes CASSFSGEQYF. This sequence joins TRBV5-1 and TRBJ2-7; a weak D match, TRBD2 (5 bases). Per germline, CDR1 SGHRS and CDR2 YFSETQ. The V end lost 2 bases, the J end lost 6 bases, and 6 bases lay between the germline ends. The CDR3 has 11 amino acids.